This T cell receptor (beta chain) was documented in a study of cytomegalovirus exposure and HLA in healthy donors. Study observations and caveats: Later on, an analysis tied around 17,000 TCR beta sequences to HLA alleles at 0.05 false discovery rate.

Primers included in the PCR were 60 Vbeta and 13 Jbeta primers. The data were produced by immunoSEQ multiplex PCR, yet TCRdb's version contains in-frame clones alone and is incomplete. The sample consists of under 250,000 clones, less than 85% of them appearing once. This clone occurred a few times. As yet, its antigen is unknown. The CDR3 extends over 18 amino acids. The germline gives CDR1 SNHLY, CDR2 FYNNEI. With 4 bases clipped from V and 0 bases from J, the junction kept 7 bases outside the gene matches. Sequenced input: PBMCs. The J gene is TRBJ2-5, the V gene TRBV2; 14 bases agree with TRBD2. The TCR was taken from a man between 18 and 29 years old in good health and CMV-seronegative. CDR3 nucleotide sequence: TGTGCCAGCAGTGTGGGGACTAGCGGGAGCTGGTACCAAGAGACCCAGTACTTC. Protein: CASSVGTSGSWYQETQYF.